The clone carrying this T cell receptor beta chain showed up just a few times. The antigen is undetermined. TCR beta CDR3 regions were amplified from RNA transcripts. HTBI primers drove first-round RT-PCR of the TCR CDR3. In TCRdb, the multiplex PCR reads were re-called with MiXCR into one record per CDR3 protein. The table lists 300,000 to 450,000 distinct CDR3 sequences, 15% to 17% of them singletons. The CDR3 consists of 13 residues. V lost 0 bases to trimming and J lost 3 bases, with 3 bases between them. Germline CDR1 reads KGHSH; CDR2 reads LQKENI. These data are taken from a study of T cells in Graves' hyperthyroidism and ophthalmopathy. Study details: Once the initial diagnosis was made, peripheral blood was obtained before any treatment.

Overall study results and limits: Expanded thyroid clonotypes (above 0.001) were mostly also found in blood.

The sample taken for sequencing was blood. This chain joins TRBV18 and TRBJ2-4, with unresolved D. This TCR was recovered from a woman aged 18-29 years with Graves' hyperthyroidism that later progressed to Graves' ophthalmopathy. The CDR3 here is CASSPPDKNIQYF. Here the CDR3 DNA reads TGTGCCAGCTCACCACCCGACAAAAACATTCAGTACTTC.